This T cell receptor (beta chain) was sequenced in a study of cytomegalovirus exposure and HLA in healthy donors. Method: immunoSEQ multiplex PCR; TCRdb's copy keeps in-frame clones and lacks some. This sample has about 360,000 clones, with more than 80% found just once. The J segment lost 4 bases and the V segment lost 3 bases, leaving 3 bases of the junction unmatched. This CDR3 is 15 amino acids long. CDR1 is SGDLS and CDR2 is YYNGEE in the germline V gene. Comments on this clone: This CDR3 is also generated by other DNA sequences in the sample.

The clonotype comes from a woman between 18 and 29 years old in good health and CMV-seronegative. Sequenced sample: PBMCs. The genes are TRBV9 and TRBJ2-1; 11 bases are shared with TRBD2. DNA of the CDR3: TGTGCCAGCAGCGACCTAGCGGGGGGTTACAATGAGCAGTTCTTC. Its protein product is CASSDLAGGYNEQFF.